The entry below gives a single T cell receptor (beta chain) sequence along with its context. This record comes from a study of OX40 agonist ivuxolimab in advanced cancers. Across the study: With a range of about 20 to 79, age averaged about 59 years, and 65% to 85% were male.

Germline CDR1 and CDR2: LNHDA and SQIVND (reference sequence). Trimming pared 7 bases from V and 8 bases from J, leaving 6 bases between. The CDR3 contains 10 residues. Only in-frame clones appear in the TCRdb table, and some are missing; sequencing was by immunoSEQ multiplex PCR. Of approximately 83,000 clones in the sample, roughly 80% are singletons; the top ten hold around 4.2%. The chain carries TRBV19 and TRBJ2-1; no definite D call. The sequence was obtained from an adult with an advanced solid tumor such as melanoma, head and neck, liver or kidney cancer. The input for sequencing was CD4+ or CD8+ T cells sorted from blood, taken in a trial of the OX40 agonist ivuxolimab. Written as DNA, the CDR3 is TGTGCCAGTACTGGGGATGAGCAGTTCTTC. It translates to CASTGDEQFF.